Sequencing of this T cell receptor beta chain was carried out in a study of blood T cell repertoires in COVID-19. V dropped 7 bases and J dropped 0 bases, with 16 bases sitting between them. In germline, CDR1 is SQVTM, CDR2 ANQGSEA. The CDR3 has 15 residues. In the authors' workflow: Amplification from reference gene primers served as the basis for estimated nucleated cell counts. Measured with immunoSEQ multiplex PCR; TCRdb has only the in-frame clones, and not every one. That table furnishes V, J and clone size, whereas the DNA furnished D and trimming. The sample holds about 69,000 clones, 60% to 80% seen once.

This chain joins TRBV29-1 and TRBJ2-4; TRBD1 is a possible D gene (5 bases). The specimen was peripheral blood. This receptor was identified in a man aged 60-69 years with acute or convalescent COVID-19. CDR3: CSAAPPRGAKNIQYF. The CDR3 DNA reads TGCAGCGCCGCACCTCCTAGGGGAGCCAAAAACATTCAGTACTTC.